The 6 T cell receptor beta chains in this list originate from one sample, sequenced in a study of cytomegalovirus exposure and HLA in healthy donors. Clones were sequenced by immunoSEQ multiplex PCR, and TCRdb holds only the in-frame ones, with some missing. The repertoire holds hundreds of thousands of clones, with over 80% as singletons. Material for sequencing was PBMCs. The origin of the receptors is a woman younger than 45 in good health and CMV-seropositive.

This clone turned up a few times. This chain connects TRBV7-2 to TRBJ2-3; 7 bases fit TRBD1. The CDR3 runs 15 residues. J was trimmed by 3 bases and V by 1 base; bases with no gene match: 4. Per the germline V gene, CDR1 is SGHTA and CDR2 is FQGNSA. CDR3 in amino acids: CASSLGDSLTDTQYF. DNA of the CDR3: TGTGCCAGCAGCTTAGGGGACAGCCTTACAGATACGCAGTATTTT.

The CDR3 reads CASGRGTEAFF. CDR3 bases: TGTGCCAGCGGCCGTGGCACTGAAGCTTTCTTT. V is TRBV6-5 and J is TRBJ1-1; no firm D call. CDR3 size: 11 residues. The V gene lost 8 bases and the J gene lost 4 bases, with 8 bases spanning the gap. CDR1 and CDR2 (germline): MNHEY, SVGAGI.

The chain uses TRBV19 and TRBJ2-7; 9 bases align to TRBD1. The CDR3 runs to 15 residues. Losses at the gene ends were 3 bases for V and 3 bases for J; bases not matched to a gene: 6. CDR1 and CDR2 from the germline V gene are LNHDA and SQIVND (reference sequence). As DNA, the CDR3 is TGTGCCAGTAGTATCTCGGACAGGGGAGTCTACGAGCAGTACTTC. This codes for CASSISDRGVYEQYF.

The CDR3 nucleotides are TGTGCCAGCAGTTACTTCGACGGGGTAGGCTATGGCTACACCTTC. Its protein is CASSYFDGVGYGYTF. The chain recombines TRBV6-5 with TRBJ1-2; the D is unclear. CDR3 length equals 15 residues. The V end was cut by 1 base, the J end by 4 bases, with 13 bases between. Germline V lookup: CDR1 MNHEY, CDR2 SVGAGI.

The chain carries TRBV6-6 and TRBJ1-3; D not resolved. V dropped 5 bases and J dropped 1 base, with 15 bases sitting between them. CDR1 and CDR2 (germline): MNHNY, SVGAGI (reference sequence). This CDR3 is built from 16 residues. In DNA, the CDR3 is TGTGCCAGCAGTCCTTCGCGACGGATATCTGGAAACACCATATATTTT. It translates to CASSPSRRISGNTIYF.

The CDR3 sequence is CASSVGGRVGNEQFF. Here the CDR3 DNA reads TGTGCCAGCAGCGTAGGGGGGAGGGTAGGCAATGAGCAGTTCTTC. This chain links TRBV9 with TRBJ2-1, with TRBD2 matching 7 bases. CDR3 length equals 15 residues. CDR1 and CDR2 from the germline V gene are SGDLS and YYNGEE. With 0 bases clipped from V and 6 bases from J, the junction kept 6 bases outside the gene matches.